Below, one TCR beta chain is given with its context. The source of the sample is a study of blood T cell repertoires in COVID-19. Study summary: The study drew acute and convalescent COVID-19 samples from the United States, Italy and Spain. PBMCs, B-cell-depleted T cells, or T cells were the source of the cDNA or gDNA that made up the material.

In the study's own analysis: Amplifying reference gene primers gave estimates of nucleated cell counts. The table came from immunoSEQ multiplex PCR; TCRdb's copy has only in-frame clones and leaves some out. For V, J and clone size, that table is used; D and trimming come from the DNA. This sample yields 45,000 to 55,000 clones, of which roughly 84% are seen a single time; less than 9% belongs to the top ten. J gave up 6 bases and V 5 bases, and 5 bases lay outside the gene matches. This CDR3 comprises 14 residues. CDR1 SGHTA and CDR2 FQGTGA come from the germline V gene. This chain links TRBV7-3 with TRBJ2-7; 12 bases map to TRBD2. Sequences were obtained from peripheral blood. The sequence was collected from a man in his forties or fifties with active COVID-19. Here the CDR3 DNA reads TGTGCCAGCAGCCTGACTAGCGGGAGATCCGAGCAGTACTTC. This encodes CASSLTSGRSEQYF. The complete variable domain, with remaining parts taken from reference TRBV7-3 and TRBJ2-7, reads GAGVSQTPSNKVTEKGKYVELRCDPISGHTALYWYRQSLGQGPEFLIYFQGTGAADDSGLPNDRFFAVRPEGSVSTLKIQRTERGDSAVYLCASSLTSGRSEQYFGPGTRLTVT.